This T cell receptor beta chain was retrieved from a study of beta chain features in type 1 diabetes. A few counts support this clone. CDR3 length: 15 residues. Germline loops: CDR1 SEHNR, CDR2 FQNEAQ (reference sequence). V dropped 4 bases and J dropped 2; count of bases not matched to a gene: 7. Sequenced material consisted of expressed TCRB transcripts (all of the isolated RNA was reverse transcribed). This table comes from immunoSEQ multiplex PCR, and its TCRdb copy is limited to in-frame clones, with some not included. The sample consists of some 240,000 clones, around 9.9% of them appearing once. Sorting of CD4+ naive, central memory, regulatory and stem cell-like memory cells was performed via CD45RO/CCR7/CD25/CD127/CD95/CD27.

This TCR was sampled from a man aged 18-30 years in good health. The sample consisted of central memory CD4+ T cells from blood. The chain links TRBV7-9 to TRBJ2-5; 7 bases map to TRBD1. CDR3 residues: CASSSQGGSQETQYF. DNA for the CDR3: TGTGCCAGCAGCTCGCAAGGGGGCTCGCAAGAGACCCAGTACTTC.